These 2 T cell receptor beta chains came from one sample sequenced in a study of metastatic and nonmetastatic thyroid tumors. Using MiXCR, TCRdb reanalyzed the PCR reads. The table shows 25,000 to 35,000 clones, with over 15% occurring only once. The entire patient cohort was treatment-naive prior to thyroid surgery. The sequencing input was blood. Receptors originate from a female donor with papillary thyroid cancer or a benign thyroid nodule (not recorded which). Some clones in this sample may be carry-over from other donors' samples.

This clone was recorded a few times. J is TRBJ1-1 and V is TRBV6-5, with a weak D call TRBD1 (5 bases). The V gene lost 2 bases and the J gene lost 7 bases, with 14 bases spanning the gap. The CDR3 length is 14 residues. The germline V gene has CDR1 MNHEY and CDR2 SVGAGI. The CDR3 region is CASSYAGAHYEAFF. DNA for the CDR3: TGTGCCAGCAGTTACGCTGGGGCGCATTATGAAGCTTTCTTT.

This clone was counted many times. Mismatch with germline at one junction end may stem from a read error. The rearrangement uses TRBV18 and TRBJ2-5; 8 nucleotides line up with TRBD1. Germline CDR1 reads KGHSH; CDR2 reads LQKENI. The CDR3 is 14 residues long. The CDR3 nucleotides read TGTGCCAGCTCATCACCGGACAGGGCGGAGACCCAGTACTTC. The encoded protein is CASSSPDRAETQYF.